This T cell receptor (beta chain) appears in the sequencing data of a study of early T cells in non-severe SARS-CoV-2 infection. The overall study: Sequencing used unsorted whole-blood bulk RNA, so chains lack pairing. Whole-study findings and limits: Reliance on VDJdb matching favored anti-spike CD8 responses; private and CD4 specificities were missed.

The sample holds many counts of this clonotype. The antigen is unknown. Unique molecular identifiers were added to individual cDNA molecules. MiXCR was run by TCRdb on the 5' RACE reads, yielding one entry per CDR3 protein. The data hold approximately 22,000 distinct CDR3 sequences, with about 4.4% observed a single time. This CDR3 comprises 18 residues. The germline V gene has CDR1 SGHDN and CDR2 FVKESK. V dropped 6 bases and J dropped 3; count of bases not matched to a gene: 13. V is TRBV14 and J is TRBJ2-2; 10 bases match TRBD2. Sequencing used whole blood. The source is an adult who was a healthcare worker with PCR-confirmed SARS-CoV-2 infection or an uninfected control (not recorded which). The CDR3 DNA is TGTGCCAGCAGTTACGGACACCTCACTAGCGGGGACACCGGGGAGCTGTTTTTT. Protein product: CASSYGHLTSGDTGELFF.